This T cell receptor (beta chain) was sequenced in a study of human T cells and chemical hapten exposure. As to treatment: therapeutic diphenylcyclopropenone sensitization with weekly scalp DPC. Donation of samples came from alopecia patients who were 18 to 70 years old and suitable for DPC. The library attached unique molecular identifiers to individual cDNA molecules. MiXCR, run by TCRdb on the reads, gives a single entry per CDR3 protein. The data contain about 570 distinct CDR3 sequences, under 70% of them seen just once; the ten biggest clones take up 11%. V lost 7 bases and J lost 2; bases outside the gene matches: 9. The V gene's germline CDR1 is SQVTM and CDR2 ANQGSEA. This CDR3 contains 17 residues.

The origin of this receptor is an adult with alopecia areata. Some clones in this sample may be carry-over from other donors' samples. This table probably holds off-target reads from a library built for another chain. Material: whole blood, obtained before DPC sensitization or 2, 6, or about 24 weeks after (not recorded which). The rearrangement joins TRBV29-1 to TRBJ2-2; 14 positions agree with TRBD2. The CDR3 sequence: CSGSGTSGRSNTGELFF. The CDR3 bases are TGCAGCGGATCCGGGACTAGCGGGAGAAGCAACACCGGGGAGCTGTTTTTT.